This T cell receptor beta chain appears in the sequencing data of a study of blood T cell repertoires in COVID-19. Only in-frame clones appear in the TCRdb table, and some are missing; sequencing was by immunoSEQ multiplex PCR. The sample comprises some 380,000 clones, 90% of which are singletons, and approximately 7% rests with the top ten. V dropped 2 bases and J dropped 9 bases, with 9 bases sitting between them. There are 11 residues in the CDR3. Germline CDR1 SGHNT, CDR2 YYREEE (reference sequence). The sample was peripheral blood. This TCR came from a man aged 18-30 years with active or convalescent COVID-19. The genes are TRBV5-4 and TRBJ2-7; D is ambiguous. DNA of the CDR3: TGTGCCAGCAGCTTTAGAGACACGCAGTACTTC. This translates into CASSFRDTQYF.